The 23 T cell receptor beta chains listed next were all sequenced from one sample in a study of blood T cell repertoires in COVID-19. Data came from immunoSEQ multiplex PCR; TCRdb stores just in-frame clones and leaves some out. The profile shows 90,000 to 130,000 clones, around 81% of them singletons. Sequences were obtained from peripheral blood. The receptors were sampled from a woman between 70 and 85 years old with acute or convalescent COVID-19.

CDR3 bases: TGTGCCATCAGTGACGGGACAGATAATCAGCCCCAGCATTTT. Protein sequence: CAISDGTDNQPQHF. V and J are TRBV10-3 and TRBJ1-5; TRBD1 matches at 7 bases. V lost 3 bases and J lost 4; bases outside the gene matches: 3. This CDR3 is built from 14 residues. CDR1 ENHRY and CDR2 SYGVKD come from the germline V gene.

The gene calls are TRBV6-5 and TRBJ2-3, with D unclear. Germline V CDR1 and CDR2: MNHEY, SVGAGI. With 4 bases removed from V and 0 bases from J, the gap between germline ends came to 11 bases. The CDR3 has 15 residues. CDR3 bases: TGTGCCAGCAGTTCTATGGTTTCTAGCACAGATACGCAGTATTTT. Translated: CASSSMVSSTDTQYF.

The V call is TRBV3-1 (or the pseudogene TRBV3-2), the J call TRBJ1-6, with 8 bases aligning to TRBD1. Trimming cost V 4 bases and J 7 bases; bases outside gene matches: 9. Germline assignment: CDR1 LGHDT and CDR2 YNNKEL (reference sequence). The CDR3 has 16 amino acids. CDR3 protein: CASSLLGTGGNSPLHF. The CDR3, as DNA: TGTGCCAGCAGCCTACTCGGGACAGGCGGGAATTCACCCCTCCACTTT.

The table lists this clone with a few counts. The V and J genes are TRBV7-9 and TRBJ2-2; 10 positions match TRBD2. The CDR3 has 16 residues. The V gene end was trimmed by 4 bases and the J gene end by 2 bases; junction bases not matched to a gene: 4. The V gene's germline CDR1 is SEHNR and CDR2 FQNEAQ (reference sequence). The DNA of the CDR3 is TGTGCCAGCAGCTCCTCTAGCGGGGGAAACACCGGGGAGCTGTTTTTT. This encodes CASSSSSGGNTGELFF.

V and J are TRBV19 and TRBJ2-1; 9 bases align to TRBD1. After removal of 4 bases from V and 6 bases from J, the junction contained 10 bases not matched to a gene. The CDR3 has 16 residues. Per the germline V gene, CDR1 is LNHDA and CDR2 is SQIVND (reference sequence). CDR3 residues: CASSSPGQGSGNEQFF. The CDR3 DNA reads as TGTGCCAGTAGTAGCCCGGGACAGGGATCAGGCAATGAGCAGTTCTTC.

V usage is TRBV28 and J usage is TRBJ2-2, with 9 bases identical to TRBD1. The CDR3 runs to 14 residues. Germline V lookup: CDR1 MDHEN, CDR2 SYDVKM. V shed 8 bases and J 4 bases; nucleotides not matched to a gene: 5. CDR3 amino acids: CASVTGGSTGELFF. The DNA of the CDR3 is TGTGCCAGCGTAACAGGGGGCAGCACCGGGGAGCTGTTTTTT.

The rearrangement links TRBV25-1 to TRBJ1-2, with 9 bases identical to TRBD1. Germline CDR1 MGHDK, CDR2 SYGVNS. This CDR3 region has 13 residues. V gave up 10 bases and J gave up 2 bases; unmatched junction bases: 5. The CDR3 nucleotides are TGTGCCACCCAGGGACAGGGAAACTATGGCTACACCTTC. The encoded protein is CATQGQGNYGYTF.

CDR3 nucleotides: TGTGCCAGCAGTTTACCAGGGAACGGGGAGCTGTTTTTT. Amino acids: CASSLPGNGELFF. The rearrangement joins TRBV28 to TRBJ2-2, with TRBD1 as a possible D gene (5 bases). The CDR3 length is 13 residues. CDR1 and CDR2 (germline): MDHEN, SYDVKM. V gave up 2 bases and J gave up 7 bases, with 8 bases separating them.

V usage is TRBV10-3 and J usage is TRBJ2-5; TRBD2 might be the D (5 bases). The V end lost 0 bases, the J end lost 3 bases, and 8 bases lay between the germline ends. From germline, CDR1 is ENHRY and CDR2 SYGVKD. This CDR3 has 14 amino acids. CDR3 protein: CAISESDSEETQYF. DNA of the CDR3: TGTGCCATCAGTGAGTCCGATAGCGAAGAGACCCAGTACTTC.

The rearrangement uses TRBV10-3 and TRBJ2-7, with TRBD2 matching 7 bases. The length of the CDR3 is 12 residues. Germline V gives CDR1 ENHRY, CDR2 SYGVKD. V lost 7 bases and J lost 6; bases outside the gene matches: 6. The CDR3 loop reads CAITVWGGEQYF. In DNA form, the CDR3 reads TGTGCCATCACAGTTTGGGGGGGCGAGCAGTACTTC.

The chain's CDR3 is CASSSKQGYTEAFF. CDR3 bases: TGTGCCAGCAGCTCTAAACAGGGGTACACTGAAGCTTTCTTT. The V and J genes are TRBV7-9 and TRBJ1-1, with 7 bases matching TRBD1. The V gene's germline CDR1 is SEHNR and CDR2 FQNEAQ (reference sequence). The CDR3 covers 14 residues. J gave up 3 bases and V 4 bases, and 5 bases lay outside the gene matches.

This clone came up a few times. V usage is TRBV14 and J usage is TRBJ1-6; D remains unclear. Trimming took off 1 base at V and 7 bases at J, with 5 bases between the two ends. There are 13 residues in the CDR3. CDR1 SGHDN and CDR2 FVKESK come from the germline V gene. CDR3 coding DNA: TGTGCCAGCAGCCAAGGGCTCAATTCACCCCTCCACTTT. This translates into CASSQGLNSPLHF.

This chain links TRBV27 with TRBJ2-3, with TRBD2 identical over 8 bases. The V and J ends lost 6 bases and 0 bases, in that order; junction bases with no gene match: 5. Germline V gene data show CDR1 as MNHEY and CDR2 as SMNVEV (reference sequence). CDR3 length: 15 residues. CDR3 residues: CASSSRGGSTDTQYF. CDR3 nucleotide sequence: TGTGCCAGCAGCTCACGCGGGGGGAGCACAGATACGCAGTATTTT.

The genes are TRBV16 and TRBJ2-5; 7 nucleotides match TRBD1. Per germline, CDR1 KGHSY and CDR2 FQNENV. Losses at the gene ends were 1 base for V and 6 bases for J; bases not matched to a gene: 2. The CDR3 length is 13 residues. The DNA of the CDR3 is TGTGCCAGCAGCCAATGGGACAGTCAGACCCAGTACTTC. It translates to CASSQWDSQTQYF.

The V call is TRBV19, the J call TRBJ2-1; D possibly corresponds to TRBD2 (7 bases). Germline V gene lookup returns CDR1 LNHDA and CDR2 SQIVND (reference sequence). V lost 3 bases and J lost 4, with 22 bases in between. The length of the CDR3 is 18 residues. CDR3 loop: CASSMRSGGGSGYNEQFF. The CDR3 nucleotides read TGTGCCAGTAGTATGCGGTCGGGGGGCGGGAGTGGATACAATGAGCAGTTCTTC. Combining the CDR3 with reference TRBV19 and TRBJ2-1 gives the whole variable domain DGGITQSPKYLFRKEGQNVTLSCEQNLNHDAMYWYRQDPGQGLRLIYYSQIVNDFQKGDIAEGYSVSREKKESFPLTVTSAQKNPTAFYLCASSMRSGGGSGYNEQFFGPGTRLTVL.

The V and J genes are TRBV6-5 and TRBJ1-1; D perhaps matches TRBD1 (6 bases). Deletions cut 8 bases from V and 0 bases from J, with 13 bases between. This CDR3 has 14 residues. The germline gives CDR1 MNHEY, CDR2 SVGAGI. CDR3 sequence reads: CASGSGGLNTEAFF. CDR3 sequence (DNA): TGTGCCAGCGGCTCGGGGGGGCTGAACACTGAAGCTTTCTTT.

CDR3 residues: CASSLAADSYEQYF. The CDR3 nucleotides read TGTGCCAGCAGCTTGGCCGCAGACAGCTACGAGCAGTACTTC. The chain recombines TRBV5-6 with TRBJ2-7; D is perhaps TRBD1 (5 bases). The CDR3 runs 14 residues. Trimming took 0 bases from V and 3 from J, leaving 10 bases between them. Germline V gene data show CDR1 as SGHDT and CDR2 as YYEEEE.

The CDR3 coding sequence is TGTGCCAGCAGCTTAGCGGTACTAGCGGGCGGGGAGCTGTTTTTT. This sequence encodes CASSLAVLAGGELFF. The chain has TRBV7-2 and TRBJ2-2; 9 bases map to TRBD2. The length of the CDR3 is 15 residues. Germline V gene data show CDR1 as SGHTA and CDR2 as FQGNSA. V shed 0 bases and J 7 bases; nucleotides not matched to a gene: 3.

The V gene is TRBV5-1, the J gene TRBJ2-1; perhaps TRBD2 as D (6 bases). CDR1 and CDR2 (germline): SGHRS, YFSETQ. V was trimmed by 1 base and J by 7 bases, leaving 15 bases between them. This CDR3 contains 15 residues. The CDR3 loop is CASSLRDSSSNEQFF. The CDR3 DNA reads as TGCGCCAGCAGCTTGCGGGACTCCAGTTCAAATGAGCAGTTCTTC.

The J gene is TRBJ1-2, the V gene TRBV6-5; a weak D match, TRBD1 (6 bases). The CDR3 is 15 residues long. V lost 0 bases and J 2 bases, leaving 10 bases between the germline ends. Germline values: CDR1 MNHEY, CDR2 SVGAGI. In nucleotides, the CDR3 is TGTGCCAGCAGTTACTCGGCAGGGGACAACTATGGCTACACCTTC. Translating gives CASSYSAGDNYGYTF.

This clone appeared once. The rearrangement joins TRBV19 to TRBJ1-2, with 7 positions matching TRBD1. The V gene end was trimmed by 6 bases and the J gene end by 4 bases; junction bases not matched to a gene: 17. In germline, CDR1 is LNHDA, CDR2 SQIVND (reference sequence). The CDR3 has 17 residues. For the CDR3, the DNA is TGTGCCAGTAGCAATCTTGGGGGGACAGTCTTGGCCTATGGCTACACCTTC. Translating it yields CASSNLGGTVLAYGYTF.

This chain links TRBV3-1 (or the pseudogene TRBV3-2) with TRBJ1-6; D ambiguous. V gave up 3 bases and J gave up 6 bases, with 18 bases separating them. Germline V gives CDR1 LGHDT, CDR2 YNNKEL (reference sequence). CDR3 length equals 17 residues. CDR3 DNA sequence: TGTGCCAGCAGCCAGCGAAGCCCGAGGGCCGGTAATTCACCCCTCCACTTT. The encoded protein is CASSQRSPRAGNSPLHF.

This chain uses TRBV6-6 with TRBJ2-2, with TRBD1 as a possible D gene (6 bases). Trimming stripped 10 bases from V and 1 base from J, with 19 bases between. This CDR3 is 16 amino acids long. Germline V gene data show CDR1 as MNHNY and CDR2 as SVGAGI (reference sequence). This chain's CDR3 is CATNGRATGNTGELFF. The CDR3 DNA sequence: TGTGCCACCAACGGTAGAGCGACAGGGAACACCGGGGAGCTGTTTTTT.